Below, 18 T cell receptor beta chains from the same sample are listed, as sequenced in a study of blood T cells in healthy people across ages. With a J-beta primer mix and a sample-barcoded 5' primer, a second PCR ran about 7 to 12 cycles. One entry per CDR3 protein, called by TCRdb with MiXCR from the 5' RACE reads. The data contain approximately 850,000 distinct CDR3 sequences, around 45% of them seen just once; the ten biggest clones take up roughly 19%. The sample was blood. Every receptor here comes from a man between 60 and 75 years old in good health.

This CDR3 reads CASSSTGVGETQYF. As DNA, the CDR3 is TGTGCCAGCAGCTCCACCGGGGTGGGAGAGACCCAGTACTTC. The V call is TRBV7-9, the J call TRBJ2-5, with D possibly TRBD2 on 5 matching bases. The V gene's germline CDR1 is SEHNR and CDR2 FQNEAQ (reference sequence). V was trimmed by 4 bases and J by 4 bases, leaving 13 bases between them. The CDR3 consists of 14 residues.

The V and J genes are TRBV5-1 and TRBJ2-7, with TRBD2 matching over 13 bases. Germline loops: CDR1 SGHRS, CDR2 YFSETQ. Unmatched junction bases numbered 3, after V lost 3 bases and J lost 3 bases. The CDR3 loop spans 15 amino acids. The CDR3 here is CASSWGTSGIYEQYF. The CDR3 nucleotides read TGCGCCAGCAGCTGGGGGACTAGCGGGATCTACGAGCAGTACTTC. Full variable domain (outside the CDR3, taken from reference TRBV5-1 and TRBJ2-7): KAGVTQTPRYLIKTRGQQVTLSCSPISGHRSVSWYQQTPGQGLQFLFEYFSETQRNKGNFPGRFSGRQFSNSRSEMNVSTLELGDSALYLCASSWGTSGIYEQYFGPGTRLTVT.

This rearrangement joins TRBV20-1 to TRBJ1-1; D uncertain. Per the germline V gene, CDR1 is DFQATT and CDR2 is SNEGSKA (reference sequence). The CDR3 consists of 13 residues. CDR3 sequence: CRAWEERNTEAFF. Here the CDR3 DNA reads TGCAGAGCATGGGAGGAAAGGAACACTGAAGCTTTCTTT.

V is TRBV6-1 and J is TRBJ2-7; 9 bases align to TRBD1. The J segment lost 5 bases and the V segment lost 8 bases, leaving 10 bases of the junction unmatched. The CDR3 extends over 14 amino acids. Germline V gene data show CDR1 as MNHNS and CDR2 as SASEGT. The CDR3 DNA sequence: TGTGCCAGCCATCTACCGGGACAGGGAAACGAGCAGTACTTC. Amino acid sequence: CASHLPGQGNEQYF.

In its sample, this clonotype was seen a few times. The chain recombines TRBV7-2 with TRBJ2-3; D gene ambiguous. V gave up 0 bases and J gave up 2 bases, with 12 bases separating them. The CDR3 length is 16 residues. Per the germline V gene, CDR1 is SGHTA and CDR2 is FQGNSA. The chain's CDR3 is CASSLARGYLTDTQYF. The DNA for the CDR3 is TGTGCCAGCAGCTTAGCGAGAGGCTACCTCACAGATACGCAGTATTTT.

This clonotype was found many times. The chain joins TRBV7-2 to TRBJ2-5; 9 positions agree with TRBD1. The trim removed 1 base at V and 4 bases at J, leaving 4 bases unmatched. The CDR3 covers 15 residues. The germline V gene has CDR1 SGHTA and CDR2 FQGNSA. The CDR3 DNA sequence: TGTGCCAGCAGCTTAGGGGACAGGGACAGAGAGACCCAGTACTTC. This sequence encodes CASSLGDRDRETQYF.

The chain uses TRBV5-1 and TRBJ2-1; D is unresolved. The CDR3 totals 13 residues. Germline CDR1 is SGHRS and CDR2 is YFSETQ. V gave up 2 bases and J gave up 9 bases, with 12 bases separating them. As DNA, the CDR3 is TGCGCCAGCAGCTTTCCCGGAGATGGTGAGCAGTTCTTC. Protein sequence: CASSFPGDGEQFF.

To note about this clonotype: An end of the junction differs from the germline gene, which may be a read error. V gene TRBV27 combines with J gene TRBJ2-4; D call uncertain. Near its end, the DNA agrees better with TRBJ2-7, so the J call may be wrong. Germline V gene sequence: CDR1 MNHEY, CDR2 SMNVEV (reference sequence). This CDR3 is built from 14 residues. The chain's CDR3 is CTSSLGRLNYEQYF. The CDR3 DNA is TGTACCAGCAGTTTGGGCAGGCTCAACTACGAGCAGTACTTC.

This clonotype showed up just a few times. This chain joins TRBV27 and TRBJ2-1; D gene ambiguous. Trimming pared 6 bases from V and 1 base from J, leaving 13 bases between. Germline CDR1 is MNHEY and CDR2 is SMNVEV (reference sequence). This CDR3 contains 15 residues. This CDR3 reads CASSDKILSYNEQFF. The CDR3 DNA reads TGTGCCAGCAGCGACAAAATTTTATCCTACAATGAGCAGTTCTTC.

The V call is TRBV27, the J call TRBJ1-4; D remains ambiguous. The CDR3 contains 17 residues. CDR1 is MNHEY, CDR2 SMNVEV, per germline (reference sequence). The ends were cut back, 2 bases at V and 10 bases at J, with 23 bases in the middle. The CDR3: CASSLAQSRTLGGKLFF. Written as DNA, the CDR3 is TGTGCCAGCAGTTTAGCTCAGTCCCGGACCCTCGGTGGAAAACTGTTTTTT.

The chain uses TRBV6-6 and TRBJ2-7, with TRBD2 identical over 8 bases. The CDR3 is 16 residues long. V lost 0 bases to trimming and J lost 5 bases; unmatched junction nucleotides: 9. Germline lookup yields CDR1 MNHNY and CDR2 SVGAGI (reference sequence). In nucleotides, the CDR3 is TGTGCCAGCAGTTACTCGAAGCCACCCGGGGGGGACGAGCAGTACTTC. Its translation is CASSYSKPPGGDEQYF.

The V and J genes are TRBV3-1 and TRBJ2-1; 12 bases are shared with TRBD1. This CDR3 contains 15 residues. The V gene end was trimmed by 5 bases and the J gene end by 5 bases; junction bases not matched to a gene: 4. Germline CDR1 is LGHDT and CDR2 is YNNKEL (reference sequence). CDR3 DNA: TGTGCCAGCAGCTCCGGGACAGGGGGCCACAATGAGCAGTTCTTC. Translating it yields CASSSGTGGHNEQFF.

The chain has TRBV5-5 and TRBJ1-2; 7 positions agree with TRBD1. The CDR3 runs 15 residues. V lost 5 bases and J lost 7; bases outside the gene matches: 14. Germline-derived CDR1 and CDR2 are SGHKS and YYEKEE (reference sequence). CDR3 residues: CASSCEQGTKRGYTF. The CDR3 DNA sequence: TGTGCCAGCAGTTGCGAACAGGGGACGAAGCGTGGCTACACCTTC.

This chain connects TRBV5-6 to TRBJ1-2, with 9 positions matching TRBD1. CDR1 and CDR2 (germline): SGHDT, YYEEEE. Trimming took 4 bases from V and 3 from J; bases not matched to a gene: 10. CDR3 length: 16 residues. CDR3 sequence reads: CASSGGQGPKDYGYTF. DNA for the CDR3: TGTGCCAGCAGCGGGGGACAGGGACCAAAGGACTATGGCTACACCTTC.

The chain employs TRBV9 and TRBJ2-7; TRBD1 matches 10 bases. The J segment lost 3 bases and the V segment lost 0 bases, leaving 6 bases of the junction unmatched. The CDR3 totals 16 residues. Germline assignment: CDR1 SGDLS and CDR2 YYNGEE. The CDR3 bases are TGTGCCAGCAGCGTAGACCCCGACAGGGGGCTCTACGAGCAGTACTTC. Its translation is CASSVDPDRGLYEQYF.

There are a few counts of this clonotype. This chain uses TRBV11-2 with TRBJ2-1; 7 bases line up with TRBD1. CDR3 length: 16 amino acids. Looked up from germline, CDR1 is SGHAT and CDR2 is FQNNGV. V shed 5 bases, J shed 3 bases, and the junction held 10 bases outside the gene matches. For the CDR3, the DNA is TGTGCCAGCAGCCACAGGGGTGGGGGTTACTACAATGAGCAGTTCTTC. Encoded protein: CASSHRGGGYYNEQFF.

The chain joins TRBV15 to TRBJ1-4, with TRBD1 matching 9 bases. The CDR3 sequence is 15 residues long. The trim removed 0 bases at V and 8 bases at J, leaving 4 bases unmatched. Germline loops: CDR1 LNHNV, CDR2 YYDKDF (reference sequence). CDR3 nucleotides: TGTGCCACCAGCAGAGATCAGACAGGGGGAGAAAAACTGTTTTTT. This gives the protein CATSRDQTGGEKLFF.

This clonotype was recorded a few times. CDR3 DNA sequence: TGTGCCAGCAGTCCCAGGGTTGAGACCCAGTACTTC. Translation: CASSPRVETQYF. The gene calls are TRBV6-2 or TRBV6-3 and TRBJ2-5; the D gene is possibly TRBD1 (5 bases). Germline loops: CDR1 MNHEY, CDR2 SVGEGT. The CDR3 sequence is 12 residues long. Trimming took 5 bases from V and 5 from J, leaving 9 bases between them.